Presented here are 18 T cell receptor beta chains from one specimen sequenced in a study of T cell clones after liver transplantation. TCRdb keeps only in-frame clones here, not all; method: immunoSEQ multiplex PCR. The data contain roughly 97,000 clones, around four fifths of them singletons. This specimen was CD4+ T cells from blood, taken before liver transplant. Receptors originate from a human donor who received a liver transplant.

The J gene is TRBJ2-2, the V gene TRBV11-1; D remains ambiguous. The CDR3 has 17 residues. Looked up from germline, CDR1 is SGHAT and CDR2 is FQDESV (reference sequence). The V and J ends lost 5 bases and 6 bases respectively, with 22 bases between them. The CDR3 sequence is CASSLSFGGLVAGELFF. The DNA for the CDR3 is TGTGCCAGCAGCCTCTCTTTCGGTGGCCTCGTTGCCGGGGAGCTGTTTTTT. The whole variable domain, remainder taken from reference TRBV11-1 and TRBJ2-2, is EAEVAQSPRYKITEKSQAVAFWCDPISGHATLYWYRQILGQGPELLVQFQDESVVDDSQLPKDRFSAERLKGVDSTLKIQPAELGDSAMYLCASSLSFGGLVAGELFFGEGSRLTVL.

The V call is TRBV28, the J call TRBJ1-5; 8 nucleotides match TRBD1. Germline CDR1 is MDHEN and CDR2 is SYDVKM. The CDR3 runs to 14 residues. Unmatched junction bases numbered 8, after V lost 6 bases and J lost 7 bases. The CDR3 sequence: CASRTGTGGQPQHF. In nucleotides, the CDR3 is TGTGCCAGCAGAACCGGGACAGGAGGACAGCCCCAGCATTTT.

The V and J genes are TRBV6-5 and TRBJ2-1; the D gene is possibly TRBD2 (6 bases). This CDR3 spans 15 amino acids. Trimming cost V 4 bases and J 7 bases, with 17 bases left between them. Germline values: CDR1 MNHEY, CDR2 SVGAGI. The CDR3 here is CASSSIAAKSNEQFF. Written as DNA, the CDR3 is TGTGCCAGCAGTTCTATAGCGGCTAAGTCTAATGAGCAGTTCTTC.

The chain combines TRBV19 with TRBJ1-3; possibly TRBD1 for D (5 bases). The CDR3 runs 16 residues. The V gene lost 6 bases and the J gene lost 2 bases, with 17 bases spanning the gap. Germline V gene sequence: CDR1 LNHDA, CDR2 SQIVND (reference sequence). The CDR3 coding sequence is TGTGCCAGTAGCCCGTCGGCGGGGCTTACTGGAAACACCATATATTTT. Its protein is CASSPSAGLTGNTIYF.

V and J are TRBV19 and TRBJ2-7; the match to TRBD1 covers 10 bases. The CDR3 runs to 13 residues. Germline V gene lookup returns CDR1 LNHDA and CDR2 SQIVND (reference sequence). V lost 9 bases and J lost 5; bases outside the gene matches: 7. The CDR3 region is CASAGTGAHEQYF. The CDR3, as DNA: TGTGCCAGCGCCGGGACAGGGGCCCACGAGCAGTACTTC.

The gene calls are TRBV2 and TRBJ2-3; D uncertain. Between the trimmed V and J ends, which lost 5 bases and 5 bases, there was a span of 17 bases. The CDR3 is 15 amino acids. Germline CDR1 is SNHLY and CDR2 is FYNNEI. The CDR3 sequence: CASSKNGPSQDTQYF. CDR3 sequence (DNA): TGTGCCAGCAGTAAAAACGGTCCGTCCCAAGATACGCAGTATTTT.

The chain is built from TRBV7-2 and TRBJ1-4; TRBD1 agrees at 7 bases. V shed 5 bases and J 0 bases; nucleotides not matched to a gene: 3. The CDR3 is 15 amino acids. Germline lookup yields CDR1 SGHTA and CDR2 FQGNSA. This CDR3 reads CASSLGTATNEKLFF. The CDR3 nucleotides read TGTGCCAGCAGCCTCGGGACAGCAACTAATGAAAAACTGTTTTTT.

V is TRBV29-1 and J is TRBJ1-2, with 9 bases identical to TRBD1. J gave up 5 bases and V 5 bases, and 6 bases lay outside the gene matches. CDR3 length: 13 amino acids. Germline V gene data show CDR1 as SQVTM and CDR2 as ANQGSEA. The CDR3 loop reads CSVQRDRVYGYTF. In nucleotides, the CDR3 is TGCAGCGTTCAACGGGACAGGGTATATGGCTACACCTTC.

CDR3 coding DNA: TGTGCCAGCAGTTCCGGGTTTTACGAGCAGTACTTC. The encoded protein is CASSSGFYEQYF. The chain is built from TRBV28 and TRBJ2-7; no clear D. Germline V gives CDR1 MDHEN, CDR2 SYDVKM. The CDR3 sequence is 12 residues long. V shed 4 bases and J shed 4 bases, with 8 bases lying between them.

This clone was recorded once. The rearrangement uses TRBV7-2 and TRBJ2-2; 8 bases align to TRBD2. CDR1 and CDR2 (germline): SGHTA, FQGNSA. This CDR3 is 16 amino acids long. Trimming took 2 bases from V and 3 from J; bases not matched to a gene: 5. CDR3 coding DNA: TGTGCCAGCAGCTTAATTGGGGGACTAGACACCGGGGAGCTGTTTTTT. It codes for CASSLIGGLDTGELFF.

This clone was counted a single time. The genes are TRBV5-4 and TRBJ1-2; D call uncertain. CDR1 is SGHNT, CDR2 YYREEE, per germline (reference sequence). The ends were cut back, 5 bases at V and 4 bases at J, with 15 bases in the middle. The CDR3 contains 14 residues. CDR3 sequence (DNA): TGTGCCAGCAGTCCGGGCCATACGGGCTATGGCTACACCTTC. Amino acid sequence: CASSPGHTGYGYTF.

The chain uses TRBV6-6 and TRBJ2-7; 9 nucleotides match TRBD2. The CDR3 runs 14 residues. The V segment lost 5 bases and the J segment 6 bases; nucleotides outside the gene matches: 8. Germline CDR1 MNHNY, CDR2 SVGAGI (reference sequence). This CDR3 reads CASSGVAGVREQYF. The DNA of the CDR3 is TGTGCCAGCAGTGGGGTAGCGGGAGTGCGCGAGCAGTACTTC.

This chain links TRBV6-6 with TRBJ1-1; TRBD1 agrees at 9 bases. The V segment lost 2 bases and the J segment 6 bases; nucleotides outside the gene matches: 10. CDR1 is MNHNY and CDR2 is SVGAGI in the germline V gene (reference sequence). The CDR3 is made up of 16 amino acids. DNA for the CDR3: TGTGCCAGCAGTTACCCAAGACAGGGGGGCACGGCTGAAGCTTTCTTT. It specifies CASSYPRQGGTAEAFF.

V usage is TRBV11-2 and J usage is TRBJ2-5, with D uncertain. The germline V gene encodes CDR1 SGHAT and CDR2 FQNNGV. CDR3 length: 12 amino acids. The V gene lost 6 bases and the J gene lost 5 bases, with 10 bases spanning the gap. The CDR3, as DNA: TGTGCCAGCAGTCGGCCCCTGGAGACCCAGTACTTC. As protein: CASSRPLETQYF.

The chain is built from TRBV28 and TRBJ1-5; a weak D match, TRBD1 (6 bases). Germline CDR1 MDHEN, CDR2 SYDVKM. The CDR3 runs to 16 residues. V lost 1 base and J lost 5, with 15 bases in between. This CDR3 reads CASSLSAGEGDQPQHF. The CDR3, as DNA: TGTGCCAGCAGTTTATCAGCAGGGGAGGGGGATCAGCCCCAGCATTTT. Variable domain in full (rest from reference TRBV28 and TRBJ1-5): DVKVTQSSRYLVKRTGEKVFLECVQDMDHENMFWYRQDPGLGLRLIYFSYDVKMKEKGDIPEGYSVSREKKERFSLILESASTNQTSMYLCASSLSAGEGDQPQHFGDGTRLSIL.

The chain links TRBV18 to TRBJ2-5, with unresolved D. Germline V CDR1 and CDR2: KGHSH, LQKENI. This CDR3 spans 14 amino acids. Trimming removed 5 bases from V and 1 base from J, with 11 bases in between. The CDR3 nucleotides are TGTGCCAGCTCATCCACGGACCCCCAAGAGACCCAGTACTTC. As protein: CASSSTDPQETQYF.

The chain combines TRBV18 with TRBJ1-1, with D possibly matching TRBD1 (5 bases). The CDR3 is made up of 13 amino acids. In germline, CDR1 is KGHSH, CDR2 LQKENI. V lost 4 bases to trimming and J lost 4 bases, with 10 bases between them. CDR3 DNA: TGTGCCAGCTCACAGGGGTCGAGCACTGAAGCTTTCTTT. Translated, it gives CASSQGSSTEAFF.

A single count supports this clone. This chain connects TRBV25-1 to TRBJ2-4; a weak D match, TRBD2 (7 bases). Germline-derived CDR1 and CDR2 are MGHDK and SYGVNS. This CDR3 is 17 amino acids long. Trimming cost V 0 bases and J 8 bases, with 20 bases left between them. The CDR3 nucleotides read TGTGCCAGCAGTGAATATGGGAGGGGGATCAATCGAGACATTCAGTACTTC. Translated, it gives CASSEYGRGINRDIQYF.